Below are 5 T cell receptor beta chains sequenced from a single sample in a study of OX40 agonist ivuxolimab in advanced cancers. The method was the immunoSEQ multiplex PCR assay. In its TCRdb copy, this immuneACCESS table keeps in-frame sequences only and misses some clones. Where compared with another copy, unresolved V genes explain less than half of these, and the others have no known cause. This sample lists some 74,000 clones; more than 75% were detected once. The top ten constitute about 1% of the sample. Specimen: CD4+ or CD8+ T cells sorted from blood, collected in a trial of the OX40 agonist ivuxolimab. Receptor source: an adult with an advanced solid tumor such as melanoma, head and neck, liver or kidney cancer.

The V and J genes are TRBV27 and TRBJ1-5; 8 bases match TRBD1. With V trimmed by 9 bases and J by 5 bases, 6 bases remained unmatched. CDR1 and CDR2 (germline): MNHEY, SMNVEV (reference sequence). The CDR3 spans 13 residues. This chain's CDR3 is CASGTGPHQPQHF. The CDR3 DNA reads TGTGCCAGTGGGACAGGACCCCATCAGCCCCAGCATTTT.

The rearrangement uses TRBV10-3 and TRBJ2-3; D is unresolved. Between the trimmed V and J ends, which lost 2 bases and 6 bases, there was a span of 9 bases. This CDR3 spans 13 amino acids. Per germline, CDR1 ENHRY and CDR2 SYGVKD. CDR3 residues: CAISERDRDTQYF. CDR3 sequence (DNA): TGTGCCATCAGTGAGCGAGATAGGGATACGCAGTATTTT.

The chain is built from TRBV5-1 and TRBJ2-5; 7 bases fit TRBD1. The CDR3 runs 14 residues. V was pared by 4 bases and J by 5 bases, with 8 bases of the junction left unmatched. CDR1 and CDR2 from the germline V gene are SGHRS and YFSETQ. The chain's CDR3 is CASSGSGGLETQYF. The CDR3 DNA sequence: TGCGCCAGCAGCGGGTCAGGGGGTTTGGAGACCCAGTACTTC.

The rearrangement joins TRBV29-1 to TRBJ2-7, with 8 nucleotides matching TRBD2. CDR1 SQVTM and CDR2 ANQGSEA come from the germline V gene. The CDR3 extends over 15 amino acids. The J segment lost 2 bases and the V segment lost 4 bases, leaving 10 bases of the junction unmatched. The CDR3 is CSVGGGRYPTYEQYF. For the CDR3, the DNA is TGCAGCGTTGGAGGCGGGAGGTACCCTACCTACGAGCAGTACTTC.

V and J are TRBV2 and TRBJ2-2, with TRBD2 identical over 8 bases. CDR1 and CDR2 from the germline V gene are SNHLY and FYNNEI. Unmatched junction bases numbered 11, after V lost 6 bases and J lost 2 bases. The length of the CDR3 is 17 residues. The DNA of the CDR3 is TGTGCCAGCAGCCCCCCAAGACGGGGGGGAAACACCGGGGAGCTGTTTTTT. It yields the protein CASSPPRRGGNTGELFF. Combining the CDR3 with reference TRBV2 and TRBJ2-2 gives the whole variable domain EPEVTQTPSHQVTQMGQEVILRCVPISNHLYFYWYRQILGQKVEFLVSFYNNEISEKSEIFDDQFSVERPDGSNFTLKIRSTKLEDSAMYFCASSPPRRGGNTGELFFGEGSRLTVL.